The 11 T cell receptor beta chains below all came from one sample that was sequenced in a study of blood T cells in healthy people across ages. For the second PCR, which ran for 7 to 11 cycles, a sample-barcoded 5' primer and a J-beta primer mix were used. TCRdb itself ran the 5' RACE reads through MiXCR, one entry per CDR3 protein. This table has around 1.5 million distinct CDR3 sequences, 40% to 50% appearing once. Specimen: blood. The source of these receptors is a woman aged 18-29 years in good health.

With respect to this clonotype: A junction boundary mismatches the germline segment, possibly from a read error. The V gene is TRBV14, the J gene TRBJ2-1; 9 bases are shared with TRBD2. CDR3 length: 15 amino acids. Germline V lookup: CDR1 SGHDN, CDR2 FVKESK. The CDR3 here is CVSSQLAGAYNEQFF. The CDR3 DNA follows: TGTGTCAGCAGCCAACTAGCGGGTGCCTACAATGAGCAGTTCTTC.

Note on this clonotype: One end of the junction does not line up with germline, which may come from a read error. The chain employs TRBV29-1 and TRBJ2-7; possibly TRBD1 for D (6 bases). From germline, CDR1 is SQVTM and CDR2 ANQGSEA. The CDR3 spans 14 residues. CDR3 protein: CCVGGVLSSYEQYF. CDR3 sequence (DNA): TGCTGCGTTGGGGGCGTTTTGAGCTCCTACGAGCAGTACTTC.

This chain links TRBV10-3 with TRBJ2-1; D may match TRBD1 or TRBD2 (5 bases each). The germline V gene encodes CDR1 ENHRY and CDR2 SYGVKD. The CDR3 totals 14 residues. V lost 4 bases and J 8 bases, leaving 15 bases between the germline ends. This CDR3 is CAISAARGDDEQFF. CDR3 nucleotide sequence: TGTGCCATCAGTGCGGCACGTGGGGACGATGAGCAGTTCTTC.

The chain recombines TRBV12-3 or TRBV12-4 with TRBJ2-5; 11 positions match TRBD1. The J segment lost 6 bases and the V segment lost 3 bases, leaving 6 bases of the junction unmatched. This CDR3 is 15 amino acids long. The CDR3 sequence: CASSLGDRGFKTQYF. The CDR3 DNA sequence: TGTGCCAGCAGTTTGGGGGACAGGGGGTTCAAGACCCAGTACTTC.

The V gene is TRBV9, the J gene TRBJ2-5; 10 positions match TRBD2. Germline assignment: CDR1 SGDLS and CDR2 YYNGEE. This CDR3 has 16 amino acids. V gave up 5 bases and J gave up 4 bases; unmatched junction bases: 11. In nucleotides, the CDR3 is TGTGCCAGCAGTTGGCGGGGACTAGCGAGCGCAGAGACCCAGTACTTC. The encoded protein is CASSWRGLASAETQYF.

The chain uses TRBV6-2 or TRBV6-3 and TRBJ2-5, with a possible D match to TRBD1 (6 bases). The CDR3 is made up of 13 amino acids. With 6 bases removed from V and 5 bases from J, the gap between germline ends came to 13 bases. The germline V gene has CDR1 MNHEY and CDR2 SVGEGT. This CDR3 reads CASSRDTAETQYF. The CDR3 DNA sequence: TGTGCCAGCAGCCGGGACACCGCCGAGACCCAGTACTTC.

In this sample, this clonotype turned up a few times. The genes are TRBV27 and TRBJ2-7; TRBD2 matches 9 bases. Germline V CDR1 and CDR2: MNHEY, SMNVEV (reference sequence). This CDR3 region has 14 residues. V was pared by 2 bases and J by 6 bases, with 5 bases of the junction left unmatched. The CDR3 loop reads CASSLLAGLSEQYF. The DNA for the CDR3 is TGTGCCAGCAGTTTACTAGCGGGGCTTAGCGAGCAGTACTTC.

In this sample, this clonotype turned up a few times. The chain carries TRBV6-6 and TRBJ2-7, with a tentative D call TRBD1 (5 bases). This CDR3 comprises 13 residues. V was cut by 5 bases and J by 3 bases, with 11 bases left in between. CDR1 and CDR2 from the germline V gene are MNHNY and SVGAGI (reference sequence). CDR3 sequence (DNA): TGTGCCAGCAGTGACATGCAGGGCTACGAGCAGTACTTC. Protein product: CASSDMQGYEQYF.

The chain employs TRBV28 and TRBJ2-7; 7 bases line up with TRBD1. With V trimmed by 4 bases and J by 3 bases, 27 bases remained unmatched. Germline values: CDR1 MDHEN, CDR2 SYDVKM. The CDR3 has 21 amino acids. CDR3 DNA: TGTGCCAGCAGTTCCGTCACGATACAGGGGCATGTTTCGGTCAAGAACTACGAGCAGTACTTC. It translates to CASSSVTIQGHVSVKNYEQYF. Variable domain in full (rest from reference TRBV28 and TRBJ2-7): DVKVTQSSRYLVKRTGEKVFLECVQDMDHENMFWYRQDPGLGLRLIYFSYDVKMKEKGDIPEGYSVSREKKERFSLILESASTNQTSMYLCASSSVTIQGHVSVKNYEQYFGPGTRLTVT.

This rearrangement joins TRBV2 to TRBJ2-7; 8 bases match TRBD1. V shed 7 bases and J 1 base; nucleotides not matched to a gene: 9. CDR3 length equals 15 residues. In germline, CDR1 is SNHLY, CDR2 FYNNEI. CDR3 region: CASISDRVISYEQYF. DNA of the CDR3: TGTGCCAGCATTTCGGACAGGGTGATTTCCTACGAGCAGTACTTC.

J is TRBJ2-7 and V is TRBV9; 10 bases map to TRBD1. The CDR3 is 16 amino acids. The V gene end was trimmed by 4 bases and the J gene end by 0 bases; junction bases not matched to a gene: 7. Germline V gene sequence: CDR1 SGDLS, CDR2 YYNGEE. The CDR3 bases are TGTGCCAGCAGCCCCGAGGGACAGGGGAGCTCCTACGAGCAGTACTTC. Translated, it gives CASSPEGQGSSYEQYF.